This entry describes one T cell receptor (beta chain). This clone has more than one count but fewer than ten. Its antigen is unknown. No base-level quality is on record; no much larger clone is a single base apart. TCRbeta CDR3 regions were amplified from genomic DNA using the immunoSEQ Assay, a bias-controlled multiplex PCR. Processing in the source paper ran as follows. Within the assay, amplification of reference gene primers was used to estimate how many nucleated cells each sample contained. To quantify the absolute abundance of each unique TCRbeta CDR3 rearrangement, sequence reads were collapsed and filtered. For each sample, productive Simpson clonality was calculated as the square root of Simpson's diversity index over productive rearrangements. The table was pulled from immuneACCESS by TCRdb, which kept in-frame rearrangements only. Such tables lose some clones; where checked, under half of the loss comes from unresolved V genes, and the rest has no known cause. V, J and clone size reflect that table, while D and trimming were determined from the DNA. Here the sample has roughly 300,000 clones; 70% to 90% occur a single time. About 4% of the sample is held by the ten biggest clonotypes.

Enrolling through a virtual design, the prospective study's participants ranged in age from roughly 18 to 89 years and lived across more than 20 United States geographic areas. To assign participants to cohorts, the prospective study relied on clinical history that participants themselves reported in a screening survey and a study questionnaire. ImmuneRACE Cohort 3 recovered participants were defined by two consecutive negative NP/OP PCR tests, healthcare professional clearance, or symptom resolution. Mobile phlebotomists in the prospective study collected whole blood, serum and a nasopharyngeal or oropharyngeal swab from every participant. Participants in the prospective study had the option to provide additional blood draws and questionnaires over an approximately 2-month period. Before DNA extraction, blood samples from the prospective study were shipped at room temperature or frozen. These data come from a study of blood T cell repertoires in COVID-19 (dated by TCRdb to the early 2020s). Notes on the research overall: Samples covering the acute and convalescent phases of COVID-19 were provided by collaborators in the United States, Italy and Spain. The repertoires were released in a freely available public database intended as a resource for research on the immune response to SARS-CoV-2. HLA class I and class II types, where available, came from metadata supplied by the sample provider rather than from assay-based typing. Subjects who had been exposed to COVID-19, were actively infected with it, or had recovered from it provided the deeply sampled blood TCRbeta repertoires that made up the dataset. The material from the prospective study consisted of cDNA or gDNA derived from T cells, B-cell-depleted T cells, or PBMCs. Samples came from the ongoing ImmuneRACE study (first 160 participants) plus 1,254 subjects from 6 global collaborators. A de-identified subject ID, COVID-19 status, age in years and sex were almost always included in the sample metadata. Results and caveats for the whole study, not just this receptor: The amount of clinical and demographic metadata varied by source and participant and was provided uncurated.

The CDR3 spans 20 residues, from the cysteine through the phenylalanine. The only DNA kept is the CDR3, 60 bases in frame from the first base. V and J are trimmed by 5 bases and 0 bases, and the gene matches miss 19 bases of the junction. CDR1 and CDR2 (MDHEN, SYDVKM) derive from the germline V gene. The source is a young man who had recovered from COVID-19. Source material: PBMCs or T cells enriched from blood (not recorded which). The chain is assembled from TRBV28 and TRBJ1-5; 7 central nucleotides agree with TRBD1. The CDR3 region: CASSLPPGTAFFFSNQPQHF. The DNA sequence reads TGTGCCAGCAGTCTACCCCCGGGGACAGCATTTTTCTTTAGCAATCAGCCCCAGCATTTT.